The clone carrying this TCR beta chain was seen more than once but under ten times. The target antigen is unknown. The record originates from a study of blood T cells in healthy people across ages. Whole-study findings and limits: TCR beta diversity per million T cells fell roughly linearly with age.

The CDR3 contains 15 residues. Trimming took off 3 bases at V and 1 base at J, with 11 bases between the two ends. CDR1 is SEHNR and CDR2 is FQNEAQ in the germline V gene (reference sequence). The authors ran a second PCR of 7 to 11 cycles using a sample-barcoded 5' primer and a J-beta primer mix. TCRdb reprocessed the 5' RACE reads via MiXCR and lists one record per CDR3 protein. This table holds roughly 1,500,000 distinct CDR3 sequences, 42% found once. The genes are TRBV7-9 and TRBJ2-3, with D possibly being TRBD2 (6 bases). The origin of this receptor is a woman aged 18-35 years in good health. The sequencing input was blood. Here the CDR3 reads CASSFPPGGTDTQYF. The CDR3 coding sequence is TGTGCCAGCAGCTTCCCCCCGGGAGGCACAGATACGCAGTATTTT.